A single T cell receptor beta chain is shown here with its context. Its antigen is unknown. Following autologous stem cell transplantation, relapse occurred in every patient, and exposure to brentuximab vedotin varied. Using immunoSEQ multiplex PCR, the repertoire was profiled, and TCRdb retains in-frame clones only, with some absent. Of about 98,000 clones in the sample, roughly 92% are singletons; the top ten hold less than 3%. The sample comes from a study of PD-1 blockade in classical Hodgkin lymphoma. Study background: It was nivolumab at 3 mg/kg, given intravenously every 2 weeks, that patients received.

Whole-study findings and limits: Newly diagnosed patients were reported to start with lower TCR diversity than healthy donors.

The CDR3 consists of 11 residues. Germline V lookup: CDR1 ENHRY, CDR2 SYGVKD. The V gene lost 4 bases and the J gene lost 4 bases, with 4 bases spanning the gap. The chain uses TRBV10-3 and TRBJ1-1; D gene unclear. Material: peripheral blood mononuclear cells (PBMCs), obtained at baseline. The sequence derives from a human donor with classical Hodgkin lymphoma. For the CDR3, the DNA is TGTGCCATCAGTGTGGGCACTGAAGCTTTCTTT. Its translation is CAISVGTEAFF.